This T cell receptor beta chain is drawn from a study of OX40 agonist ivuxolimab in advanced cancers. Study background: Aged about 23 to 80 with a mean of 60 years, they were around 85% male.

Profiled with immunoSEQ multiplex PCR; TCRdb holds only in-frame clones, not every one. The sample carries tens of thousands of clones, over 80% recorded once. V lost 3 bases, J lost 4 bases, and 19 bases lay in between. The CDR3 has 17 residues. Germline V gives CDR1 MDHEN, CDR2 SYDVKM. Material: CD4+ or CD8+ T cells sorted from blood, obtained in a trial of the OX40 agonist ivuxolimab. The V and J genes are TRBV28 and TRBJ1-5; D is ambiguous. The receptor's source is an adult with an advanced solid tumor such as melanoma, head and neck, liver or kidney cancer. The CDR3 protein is CASSFNKGSVGNQPQHF. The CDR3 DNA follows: TGTGCCAGCAGTTTCAATAAAGGGTCAGTTGGGAATCAGCCCCAGCATTTT.